This T cell receptor beta chain was profiled in a study of tumor-infiltrating lymphocytes in oesophageal squamous cell carcinoma. Germline CDR1 is SGHAT and CDR2 is FQNNGV. V lost 10 bases and J lost 1, with 13 bases in between. CDR3 length: 13 amino acids. TCRdb reanalysed the PCR reads using MiXCR and keeps one entry per CDR3 protein. The sample carries just over 15,000 distinct CDR3 sequences, 50% recorded once. The rearrangement uses TRBV11-2 and TRBJ1-1; D gene uncertain. The receptor was isolated from a male donor with esophageal squamous cell carcinoma. Sequenced input: esophageal tumor tissue. As DNA, the CDR3 is TGTGCCACCGATCGAAGCAAGAACACTGAAGCTTTCTTT. Amino acid sequence: CATDRSKNTEAFF.